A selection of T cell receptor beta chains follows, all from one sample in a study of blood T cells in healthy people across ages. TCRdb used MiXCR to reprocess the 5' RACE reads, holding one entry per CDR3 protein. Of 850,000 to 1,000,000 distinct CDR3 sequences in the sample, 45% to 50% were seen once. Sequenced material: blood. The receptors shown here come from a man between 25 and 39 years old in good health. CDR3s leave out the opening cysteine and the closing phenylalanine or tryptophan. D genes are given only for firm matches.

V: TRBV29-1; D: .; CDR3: SVEVGGSNEQF
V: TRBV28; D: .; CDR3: ASSLLINQPQH
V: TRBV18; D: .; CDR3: ASSQSYQETQY
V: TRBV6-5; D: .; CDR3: ASSYSVSFSYEQY
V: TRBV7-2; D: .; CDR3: ASSLGSDIVTEGYT
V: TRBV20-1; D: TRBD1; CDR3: SAFGTGNTEAF
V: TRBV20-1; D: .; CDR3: SASSGGYEQY
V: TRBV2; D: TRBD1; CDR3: ASSDFGTGVT
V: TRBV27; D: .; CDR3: ASSFDEGGTYNEQF
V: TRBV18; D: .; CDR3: ASSPGGVYEQY
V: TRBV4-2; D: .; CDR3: ASSRGTGGANYGYT
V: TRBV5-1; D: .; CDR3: ASSLDGFTGELF
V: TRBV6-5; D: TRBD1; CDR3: ASGTGTGNEQY